One TCR beta chain is described in this entry. The data belong to a study of T cell responses to AZD1222 COVID-19 vaccine. The protocol was immunoSEQ multiplex PCR, while the TCRdb copy is restricted to in-frame clones and leaves out a portion. Of fewer than 120,000 clones listed, 88% were seen once; the top ten hold about 1.6%. V lost 5 bases to trimming and J lost 0 bases, with 8 bases between them. Germline CDR1 is SNHLY and CDR2 is FYNNEI. The CDR3 totals 14 residues. The genes are TRBV2 and TRBJ1-5; D is undetermined. This receptor was taken from an adult in good health. Here the sequenced sample was peripheral blood, taken on day 0 of AZD1222 vaccination. The CDR3 bases are TGTGCCAGCAGTCGACACGATAGCAATCAGCCCCAGCATTTT. Its translation: CASSRHDSNQPQHF.